The 2 T cell receptor beta chains below all came from one sample that was sequenced in a study of spatial heterogeneity in lung cancer. Regarding the study as a whole: Counts that tracked tumor mutation counts were those of expanded intratumoral alpha and beta TCRs.

No antigens are known for them. A single record per CDR3 protein comes from TCRdb applying MiXCR to the 5' RACE reads. The data show several thousand distinct CDR3 sequences, around 12% seen once. Time point: sample taken at primary tumor resection. This sample comprised lung tumor tissue, obtained at surgery. Source of these receptors: a male donor with early-stage non-small cell lung cancer.

The table lists this clonotype with a few counts. This beta chain is a stray read from a library made for alpha chains; its abundance is not meaningful. This chain uses TRBV20-1 with TRBJ2-2, with 8 bases aligning to TRBD2. This CDR3 is 17 amino acids long. V shed 5 bases, J shed 3 bases, and the junction held 14 bases outside the gene matches. Germline-derived CDR1 and CDR2 are DFQATT and SNEGSKA (reference sequence). CDR3 region: CSALRPRGELYTGELFF. As DNA, the CDR3 is TGCAGTGCTCTCAGGCCGCGGGGGGAGTTGTACACCGGGGAGCTGTTTTTT.

This clonotype was seen repeatedly, ten times or more. Since the library was made to target alpha chains, this beta chain is a stray read and its abundance is not meaningful. This rearrangement joins TRBV19 to TRBJ2-2; 9 bases match TRBD2. V lost 0 bases, J lost 11 bases, and 10 bases stayed unmatched. Germline V gives CDR1 LNHDA, CDR2 SQIVND (reference sequence). The CDR3 totals 16 residues. CDR3 sequence reads: CASSIDLSGGPSELFF. CDR3 nucleotides: TGTGCCAGTAGTATAGATCTTAGCGGGGGACCCTCAGAGCTGTTTTTT.